The 11 T cell receptor beta chains reported below all come from one sample, sequenced in a study of blood T cell repertoires in COVID-19. Method: immunoSEQ multiplex PCR; TCRdb's copy keeps in-frame clones and lacks some. The sample lists roughly 360,000 clones, around 89% occurring once. Material for sequencing was PBMCs or T cells enriched from blood (not recorded which). The source of these receptors is a woman aged 25 to 39 with acute COVID-19.

This chain uses TRBV5-4 with TRBJ1-2; D gene ambiguous. This CDR3 has 13 amino acids. Germline V gives CDR1 SGHNT, CDR2 YYREEE (reference sequence). V lost 2 bases, J lost 4 bases, and 9 bases lay in between. The CDR3 here is CASSLEGGYGYTF. The CDR3 coding sequence is TGTGCCAGCAGCTTAGAGGGCGGCTATGGCTACACCTTC.

The chain employs TRBV14 and TRBJ1-3; no reliable D call. This CDR3 contains 13 residues. The germline V gene has CDR1 SGHDN and CDR2 FVKESK. V was cut by 5 bases and J by 4 bases, with 9 bases left in between. Here the CDR3 DNA reads TGTGCCAGCAGCATAGATTCGGGAAACACCATATATTTT. Its translation: CASSIDSGNTIYF.

This chain uses TRBV6-1 with TRBJ1-5, with TRBD1 identical over 9 bases. Looked up from germline, CDR1 is MNHNS and CDR2 is SASEGT. The ends lost 2 bases at V and 4 bases at J; junction bases unmatched: 3. The CDR3 has 15 residues. The CDR3 loop reads CASSETGTGNQPQHF. CDR3 DNA: TGTGCCAGCAGTGAAACCGGGACAGGGAATCAGCCCCAGCATTTT.

The chain recombines TRBV2 with TRBJ1-5; D is perhaps TRBD1 (6 bases). Deletions cut 7 bases from V and 1 base from J, with 11 bases between. This CDR3 region has 14 residues. CDR1 is SNHLY and CDR2 is FYNNEI in the germline V gene. The CDR3: CASTTQGSNQPQHF. The CDR3 DNA reads TGTGCCAGCACCACGCAGGGGAGCAATCAGCCCCAGCATTTT.

The chain employs TRBV2 and TRBJ2-2; 9 nucleotides align to TRBD1. The ends lost 4 bases at V and 6 bases at J; junction bases unmatched: 12. The CDR3 sequence is 17 residues long. Germline V gene data show CDR1 as SNHLY and CDR2 as FYNNEI. CDR3 in DNA: TGTGCCAGCAGTGGGGGGTCAGGACAGGGGAAGTCCGGGGAGCTGTTTTTT. Protein product: CASSGGSGQGKSGELFF.

This chain uses TRBV30 with TRBJ1-2, with TRBD1 matching over 9 bases. Per germline, CDR1 GTSNPN and CDR2 SVGIG (reference sequence). V lost 5 bases to trimming and J lost 9 bases; unmatched junction nucleotides: 7. This CDR3 comprises 12 residues. CDR3 in amino acids: CAWARDRESYTF. DNA for the CDR3: TGTGCCTGGGCCCGGGACAGGGAAAGCTACACCTTC.

The chain uses TRBV7-8 and TRBJ1-3; D is unresolved. The CDR3 is made up of 14 amino acids. Germline V lookup: CDR1 SGHVS, CDR2 FQNEAQ. The V gene lost 4 bases and the J gene lost 7 bases, with 14 bases spanning the gap. In DNA, the CDR3 is TGTGCCAGCAGCTCCGACTCTCTTGGGAACACCATATATTTT. Translated, it gives CASSSDSLGNTIYF.

This clone has just a few counts. The V and J genes are TRBV4-1 and TRBJ2-3; 7 bases fit TRBD1. This CDR3 region has 17 residues. Germline V lookup: CDR1 MGHRA, CDR2 YSYEKL. The V and J ends lost 1 base and 5 bases, in that order; junction bases with no gene match: 12. CDR3 DNA: TGCGCCAGCAGCCAAGTATTAAGGGGGCGCGGAGTAGATACGCAGTATTTT. This sequence encodes CASSQVLRGRGVDTQYF.

V gene TRBV19 combines with J gene TRBJ1-1; no firm D call. The CDR3 loop spans 13 amino acids. The germline gives CDR1 LNHDA, CDR2 SQIVND (reference sequence). The V gene lost 6 bases and the J gene lost 11 bases, with 19 bases spanning the gap. CDR3 in amino acids: CASRLSGEGDAFF. In DNA, the CDR3 is TGTGCCAGTAGGCTGTCTGGAGAGGGCGACGCTTTCTTT.

V is TRBV29-1 and J is TRBJ1-1, with 8 bases fitting TRBD1. From germline, CDR1 is SQVTM and CDR2 ANQGSEA. The V and J ends lost 7 bases and 6 bases, in that order; junction bases with no gene match: 16. The CDR3 covers 15 residues. In DNA form, the CDR3 reads TGCAGCGCCCGGACAGGGAAAGGAACGAGCGCTGAAGCTTTCTTT. It yields the protein CSARTGKGTSAEAFF.

V gene TRBV19 combines with J gene TRBJ1-4; D perhaps matches TRBD1 (6 bases). The CDR3 has 13 residues. Germline assignment: CDR1 LNHDA and CDR2 SQIVND (reference sequence). The V end lost 7 bases, the J end lost 4 bases, and 10 bases lay between the germline ends. The CDR3 reads CASMGRGNEKLFF. The CDR3 nucleotides are TGTGCCAGTATGGGCAGGGGTAATGAAAAACTGTTTTTT.